What follows are 18 T cell receptor beta chains derived from one specimen sequenced in a study of early T cells in non-severe SARS-CoV-2 infection. TCRdb re-derived calls from the 5' RACE reads in MiXCR, one entry per CDR3 protein. The table records 75,000 to 80,000 distinct CDR3 sequences, approximately 11% of them present only once. The source material was whole blood, sampled at baseline. The receptor source for this set is an adult who was a healthcare worker with PCR-confirmed SARS-CoV-2 infection or an uninfected control (not recorded which).

This clonotype came up a few times. V usage is TRBV10-3 and J usage is TRBJ1-1; D is possibly TRBD1 (6 bases). Looked up from germline, CDR1 is ENHRY and CDR2 is SYGVKD. Trimming shortened V by 11 bases and J by 2 bases, and 15 bases separated the two germline ends. This CDR3 has 13 amino acids. CDR3 region: CASGAEINTEAFF. The CDR3 coding sequence is TGTGCCTCAGGGGCAGAGATTAACACTGAAGCTTTCTTT.

This chain links TRBV12-3 or TRBV12-4 with TRBJ1-5, with TRBD1 matching over 7 bases. Trimming cost V 6 bases and J 0 bases; bases outside gene matches: 5. The CDR3 covers 15 residues. In DNA form, the CDR3 reads TGTGCCAGCAGGAGGACAGGCGGTAGCAATCAGCCCCAGCATTTT. This gives the protein CASRRTGGSNQPQHF.

The sample holds many counts of this clonotype. The chain links TRBV27 to TRBJ2-3; D is uncertain. Germline CDR1 MNHEY, CDR2 SMNVEV (reference sequence). The CDR3 is 15 amino acids. V lost 5 bases, J lost 2 bases, and 14 bases lay in between. The CDR3 region is CASSPPSDDTDTQYF. CDR3 sequence (DNA): TGTGCCAGCAGTCCCCCATCGGACGACACAGATACGCAGTATTTT.

This clonotype was seen ten or more times. J is TRBJ1-2 and V is TRBV28; unclear D gene. The V gene's germline CDR1 is MDHEN and CDR2 SYDVKM. The CDR3 consists of 16 residues. Trimming removed 4 bases at V and 0 bases at J, with 15 bases between. The CDR3 nucleotides are TGTGCCAGCAGTTCCTCGGACGGAAGAGCTAACTATGGCTACACCTTC. Translating gives CASSSSDGRANYGYTF.

This clonotype has a count of ten or more. V usage is TRBV20-1 and J usage is TRBJ2-3; the D gene could be TRBD1 or TRBD2 (6 bases each). This CDR3 comprises 14 residues. In germline, CDR1 is DFQATT, CDR2 SNEGSKA (reference sequence). Between the trimmed V and J ends, which lost 3 bases and 0 bases, there was a span of 10 bases. CDR3: CSASGGLSTDTQYF. The CDR3 nucleotides are TGCAGTGCTAGTGGGGGGCTCAGCACAGATACGCAGTATTTT.

The chain is built from TRBV24-1 and TRBJ2-5, with 7 bases matching TRBD1. V lost 9 bases to trimming and J lost 4 bases; unmatched junction nucleotides: 7. Germline CDR1 and CDR2: KGHDR and SFDVKD. The CDR3 extends over 13 amino acids. The CDR3 sequence is CATGDRKGETQYF. CDR3 nucleotide sequence: TGTGCCACCGGGGACAGAAAGGGAGAGACCCAGTACTTC.

The genes are TRBV5-1 and TRBJ2-3, with TRBD2 matching over 11 bases. Looked up from germline, CDR1 is SGHRS and CDR2 is YFSETQ. With V trimmed by 4 bases and J by 8 bases, 9 bases remained unmatched. The length of the CDR3 is 15 residues. CDR3 sequence: CASSIPLAGEGTQYF. The CDR3 DNA reads as TGCGCCAGCAGCATACCACTAGCGGGGGAAGGTACGCAGTATTTT.

The rearrangement joins TRBV6-5 to TRBJ1-5, with 7 positions matching TRBD1. With V trimmed by 5 bases and J by 7 bases, 8 bases remained unmatched. Germline CDR1 MNHEY, CDR2 SVGAGI. The CDR3 sequence is 14 residues long. The CDR3 sequence is CASSPDRPGQPQHF. Here the CDR3 DNA reads TGTGCCAGCAGTCCGGACAGGCCGGGCCAGCCCCAGCATTTT.

The sample holds a few counts of this clonotype. This rearrangement joins TRBV6-6 to TRBJ2-2; D is undetermined. Germline loops: CDR1 MNHNY, CDR2 SVGAGI (reference sequence). V gave up 8 bases and J gave up 4 bases, with 8 bases separating them. This CDR3 has 12 residues. This chain's CDR3 is CASEVATGELFF. CDR3 DNA sequence: TGTGCCAGCGAAGTGGCCACCGGGGAGCTGTTTTTT.

The rearrangement joins TRBV19 to TRBJ1-5; D ambiguous. Trimming left V 6 bases short and J 2 bases short, with 8 bases between. This CDR3 has 13 amino acids. The germline CDR1 and CDR2 sequences are LNHDA and SQIVND (reference sequence). Written as DNA, the CDR3 is TGTGCCAGTAGACGGCAGGGCAATCAGCCCCAGCATTTT. Translation: CASRRQGNQPQHF.

The rearrangement uses TRBV6-5 and TRBJ1-2; D is possibly TRBD1 (5 bases). The CDR3 is 13 residues long. Trimming removed 5 bases from V and 8 bases from J, with 15 bases in between. Germline V gene lookup returns CDR1 MNHEY and CDR2 SVGAGI. The chain's CDR3 is CASSPGGSSGYTF. The DNA of the CDR3 is TGTGCCAGCAGTCCGGGGGGGAGCTCCGGCTACACCTTC.

In its sample, this clonotype was seen many times. The chain recombines TRBV21-1 with TRBJ1-6; no DNA check was done on the table's D call, TRBD1. TRBV21-1 is labeled a pseudogene. The CDR3 is 19 residues long. CDR3 region: CASSKPDRVQRETNSPLHF. The DNA of the CDR3 is TGTGCCAGCAGCAAACCCGACAGGGTGCAAAGGGAAACAAATTCACCCCTCCACTTT.

The rearrangement links TRBV4-3 to TRBJ1-1; possibly TRBD1 for D (6 bases). The germline V gene has CDR1 LGHNA and CDR2 YSLEER. This CDR3 is built from 14 residues. Between the trimmed V and J ends, which lost 2 bases and 0 bases, there was a span of 7 bases. CDR3 sequence (DNA): TGCGCCAGCAGCCAACAGGGGCTGAACACTGAAGCTTTCTTT. Protein: CASSQQGLNTEAFF.

The V gene is TRBV19, the J gene TRBJ2-2; D is uncertain. Looked up from germline, CDR1 is LNHDA and CDR2 is SQIVND (reference sequence). V dropped 3 bases and J dropped 1 base, with 9 bases sitting between them. The CDR3 is made up of 15 amino acids. The CDR3 nucleotides read TGTGCCAGTAGTATGACGGATTTGAACACCGGGGAGCTGTTTTTT. Translation gives CASSMTDLNTGELFF.

V is TRBV28 and J is TRBJ1-6, with 9 bases that match TRBD1. Germline V gene sequence: CDR1 MDHEN, CDR2 SYDVKM. V shed 7 bases, J shed 10 bases, and the junction held 8 bases outside the gene matches. The CDR3 sequence is 14 residues long. This CDR3 reads CASTGDRAGSPLHF. CDR3 bases: TGTGCCAGCACCGGGGACAGGGCAGGATCACCCCTCCACTTT.

This clonotype occurred a few times. This chain connects TRBV7-2 to TRBJ1-6, with TRBD1 as a possible D gene (5 bases). CDR1 and CDR2 from the germline V gene are SGHTA and FQGNSA. With 5 bases removed from V and 8 bases from J, the gap between germline ends came to 13 bases. This CDR3 region has 14 residues. The CDR3 nucleotides read TGTGCCAGCAGCACCCCGACAGTTGATTCACCCCTCCACTTT. It encodes CASSTPTVDSPLHF.

The J gene is TRBJ1-5, the V gene TRBV12-3 or TRBV12-4; D is uncertain. This CDR3 comprises 13 residues. Trimming cost V 5 bases and J 4 bases, with 9 bases left between them. The DNA for the CDR3 is TGTGCCAGCAGTGGGTACGCAAATCAGCCCCAGCATTTT. It yields the protein CASSGYANQPQHF.

This clonotype came up many times. V usage is TRBV2 and J usage is TRBJ2-7; 7 nucleotides line up with TRBD2. V gave up 7 bases and J gave up 2 bases; unmatched junction bases: 8. Germline CDR1 SNHLY, CDR2 FYNNEI. CDR3 size: 14 residues. The CDR3 DNA reads as TGTGCCAGCACCTATGCCGCGGGAGCCTACGAGCAGTACTTC. This translates into CASTYAAGAYEQYF.